The clone carrying this T cell receptor beta chain is a singleton in its sample. The data belong to a study of blood T cell repertoires in COVID-19. On the study more broadly: Some COVID-19 samples were acute and others convalescent; all came from the United States, Italy and Spain. T cells, B-cell-depleted T cells, or PBMCs supplied cDNA or gDNA.

The CDR3 totals 14 residues. The V gene end was trimmed by 5 bases and the J gene end by 5 bases; junction bases not matched to a gene: 6. In germline, CDR1 is MNHEY, CDR2 SMNVEV (reference sequence). In the authors' workflow: Amplification of reference gene primers provided the estimated nucleated cell counts. Here immunoSEQ multiplex PCR was the method, and the copy in TCRdb shows in-frame clones only, minus some. The DNA was the basis for D and trimming; V, J and clone size are from that table. Found here are 150,000 to 190,000 clones, about 88% of them singletons; the top ten hold approximately 2.4%.

The chain carries TRBV27 and TRBJ2-5; 9 nucleotides line up with TRBD2. This TCR derives from a woman in her 70s with acute or convalescent COVID-19. Sequenced sample: peripheral blood. CDR3 DNA: TGTGCCAGCAGTCGGGCGGGGGGGCTGGAGACCCAGTACTTC. The encoded protein is CASSRAGGLETQYF.